This T cell receptor beta chain was profiled in a study of blood T cell repertoires in COVID-19 (dated by TCRdb to about 2020). Regarding the study in general: Samples covering the acute and convalescent phases of COVID-19 were provided by collaborators in the United States, Italy and Spain. Where HLA class I and class II types were available, the types were taken from metadata supplied by the sample provider, not from assay-based typing. The repertoires were released in a freely available public database intended as a resource for research on the immune response to SARS-CoV-2. Deeply sampled blood TCRbeta repertoires from subjects exposed to, actively infected with, or recovered from COVID-19 were included in the dataset. A de-identified subject ID, COVID-19 status, age in years and sex were almost always included in the sample metadata. The samples were drawn from two sources: the first 160 participants of the ongoing ImmuneRACE study, and over 950 subjects contributed by 6 global collaborators. The prospective study material was composed of cDNA or gDNA derived from T cells, B-cell-depleted T cells, or PBMCs.

TCRbeta CDR3 regions were amplified from genomic DNA using the immunoSEQ Assay, a bias-controlled multiplex PCR. The original methods were these. Within the assay, amplification of reference gene primers was used to estimate how many nucleated cells each sample contained. To quantify the absolute abundance of each unique TCRbeta CDR3 rearrangement, sequence reads were collapsed and filtered. For each sample, productive Simpson clonality was calculated as the square root of Simpson's diversity index over productive rearrangements. The table was pulled from immuneACCESS by TCRdb, which kept in-frame rearrangements only. Such tables lose some clones; where checked, under half of the loss comes from unresolved V genes, and the rest has no known cause. V, J and clone size were drawn from that table, and D and trimming were deduced from the DNA. The sample records about 38,000 clones, roughly 87% of which are singletons. Roughly 4.3% of the sample belongs to the ten largest clones.

Of note for this clone: Which antigen it targets is not known. Per-nucleotide qualities are absent, and no much larger clonotype sits a single base away.

What the authors observed across the whole study: The amount of clinical and demographic metadata varied by source and participant and was provided uncurated.

From the cysteine up to the phenylalanine, the CDR3 has a length of 17 residues. The retained sequence is limited to the CDR3, 51 bases, with the frame set at the first base. V lost 2 bases and J lost 7 bases, and the count of bases not matched to a germline gene is 14. The germline V gene (reference sequence) specifies MNHEY as CDR1 and SMNVEV as CDR2. One collaborating source in Seattle enrolled patients during active infection and followed them longitudinally through the course of disease. The collaborating institutions used their own protocols to collect whole blood in K2EDTA tubes. Collaborator samples were shipped for TCRbeta analysis as frozen whole blood, isolated PBMCs, or DNA extracted from either sample type.

Sequencing was done on a sample of peripheral blood. This receptor was identified in a man in his sixties with COVID-19, enrolled during active disease. The chain links TRBV27 with TRBJ2-1, with 7 bases aligning to TRBD2. The CDR3 region: CASSLLIGGRVGNEQFF. The bases are TGTGCCAGCAGTTTACTAATTGGTGGGAGGGTTGGGAATGAGCAGTTCTTC.